This T cell receptor beta chain was identified in a study of blood T cells in healthy people across ages. Sample-barcoded 5' priming and a J-beta primer mix drove a second PCR of roughly 7 to 11 cycles. Each of the cDNA molecules was tagged by a template-switch adaptor with 12 random nucleotides. TCRdb recomputed calls from the 5' RACE reads with MiXCR, one row per CDR3 protein. The data contain about 1.7 million distinct CDR3 sequences, roughly 28% of them singletons. Trimming left V 2 bases short and J 4 bases short, with 11 bases between. Germline CDR1 SGHAT, CDR2 FQNNGV. This CDR3 is 14 amino acids long. There are a few counts of this clonotype.

Sequencing was performed on blood. The receptor comes from a woman in her 30s in good health. The V gene is TRBV11-2, the J gene TRBJ2-5; D is undetermined. CDR3 in amino acids: CASSLNLLVETQYF. The CDR3 region has the DNA TGTGCCAGCAGCTTAAATTTATTAGTAGAGACCCAGTACTTC.